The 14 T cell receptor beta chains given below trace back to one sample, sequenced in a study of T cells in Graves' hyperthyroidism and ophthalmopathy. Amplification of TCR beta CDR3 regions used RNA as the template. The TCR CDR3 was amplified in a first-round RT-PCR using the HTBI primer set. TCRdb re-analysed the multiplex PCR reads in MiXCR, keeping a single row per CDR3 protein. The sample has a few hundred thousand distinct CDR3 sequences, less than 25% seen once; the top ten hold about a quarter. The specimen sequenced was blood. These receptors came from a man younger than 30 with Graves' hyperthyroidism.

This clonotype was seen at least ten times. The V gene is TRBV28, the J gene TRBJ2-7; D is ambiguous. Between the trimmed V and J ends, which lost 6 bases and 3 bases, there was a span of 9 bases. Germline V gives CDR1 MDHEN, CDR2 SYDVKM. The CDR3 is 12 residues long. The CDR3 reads CASSSRFYEQYF. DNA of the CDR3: TGTGCCAGCAGCTCTAGGTTCTACGAGCAGTACTTC.

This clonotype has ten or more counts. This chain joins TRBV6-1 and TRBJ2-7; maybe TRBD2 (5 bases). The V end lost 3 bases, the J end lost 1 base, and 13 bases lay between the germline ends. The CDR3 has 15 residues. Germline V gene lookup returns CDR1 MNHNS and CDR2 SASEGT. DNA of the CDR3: TGTGCCAGCAGTGACAGTCTCTCGGGGTCCTACGAGCAGTACTTC. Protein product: CASSDSLSGSYEQYF.

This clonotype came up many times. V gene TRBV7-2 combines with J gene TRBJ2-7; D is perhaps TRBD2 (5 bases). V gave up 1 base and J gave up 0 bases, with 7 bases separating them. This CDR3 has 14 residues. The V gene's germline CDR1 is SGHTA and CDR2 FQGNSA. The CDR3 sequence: CASSLVGDSYEQYF. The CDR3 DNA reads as TGTGCCAGCAGCTTAGTCGGGGACTCCTACGAGCAGTACTTC. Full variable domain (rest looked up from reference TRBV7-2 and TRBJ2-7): GAGVSQSPSNKVTEKGKDVELRCDPISGHTALYWYRQSLGQGLEFLIYFQGNSAPDKSGLPSDRFSAERTGGSVSTLTIQRTQQEDSAVYLCASSLVGDSYEQYFGPGTRLTVT.

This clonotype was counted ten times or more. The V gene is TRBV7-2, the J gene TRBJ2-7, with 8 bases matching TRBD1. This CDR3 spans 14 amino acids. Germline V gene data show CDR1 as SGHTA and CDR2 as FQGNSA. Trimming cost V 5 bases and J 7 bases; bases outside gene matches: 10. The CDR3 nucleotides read TGTGCCAGCAGCATCTGGGACAGGCTAGGGGAGCAGTACTTC. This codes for CASSIWDRLGEQYF.

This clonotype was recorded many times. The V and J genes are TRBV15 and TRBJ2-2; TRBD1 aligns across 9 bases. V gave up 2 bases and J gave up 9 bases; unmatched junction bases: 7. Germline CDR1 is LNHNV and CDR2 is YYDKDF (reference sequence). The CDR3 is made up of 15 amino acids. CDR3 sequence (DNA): TGTGCCACCAGCAGAAACCGACAGGGGGTCAGGGAGCTGTTTTTT. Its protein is CATSRNRQGVRELFF.

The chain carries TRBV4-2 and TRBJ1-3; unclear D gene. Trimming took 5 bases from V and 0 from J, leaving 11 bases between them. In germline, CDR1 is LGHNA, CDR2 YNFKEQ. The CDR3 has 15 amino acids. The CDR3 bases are TGTGCCAGCAGCTCCCACACGGGCTCTGGAAACACCATATATTTT. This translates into CASSSHTGSGNTIYF.

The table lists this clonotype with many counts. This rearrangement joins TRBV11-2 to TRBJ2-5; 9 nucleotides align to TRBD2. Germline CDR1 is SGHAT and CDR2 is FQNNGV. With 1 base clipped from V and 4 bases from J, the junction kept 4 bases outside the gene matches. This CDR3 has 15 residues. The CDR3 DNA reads TGTGCCAGCAGCTTAGGCGGGGGGGCCGGAGAGACCCAGTACTTC. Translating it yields CASSLGGGAGETQYF.

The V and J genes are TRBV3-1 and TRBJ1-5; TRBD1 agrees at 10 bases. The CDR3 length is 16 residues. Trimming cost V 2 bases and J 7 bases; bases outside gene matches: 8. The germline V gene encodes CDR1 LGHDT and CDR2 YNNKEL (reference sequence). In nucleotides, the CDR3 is TGTGCCAGCAGCCAAAGTGGGGGACAGGGGAGACAGCCCCAGCATTTT. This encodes CASSQSGGQGRQPQHF.

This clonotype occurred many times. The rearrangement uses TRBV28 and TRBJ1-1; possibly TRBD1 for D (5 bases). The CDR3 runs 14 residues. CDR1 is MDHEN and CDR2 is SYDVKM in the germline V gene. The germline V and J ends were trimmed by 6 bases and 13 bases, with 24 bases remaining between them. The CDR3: CASSKGTLPFRDFF. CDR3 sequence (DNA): TGTGCCAGCAGCAAGGGGACTCTGCCCTTCCGCGATTTCTTT.

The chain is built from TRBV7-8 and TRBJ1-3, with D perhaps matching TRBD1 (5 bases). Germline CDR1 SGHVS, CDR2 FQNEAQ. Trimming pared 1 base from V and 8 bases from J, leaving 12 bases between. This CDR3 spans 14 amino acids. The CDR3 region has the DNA TGTGCCAGCAGCTTAGGAGGGCAGACAGACACCATATATTTT. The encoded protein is CASSLGGQTDTIYF.

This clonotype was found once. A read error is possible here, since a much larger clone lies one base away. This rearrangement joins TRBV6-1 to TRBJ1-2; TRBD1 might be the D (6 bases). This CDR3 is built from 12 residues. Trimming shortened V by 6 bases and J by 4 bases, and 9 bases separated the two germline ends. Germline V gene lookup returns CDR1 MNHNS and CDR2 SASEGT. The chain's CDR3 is CASRTGLYGYTF. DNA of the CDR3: TGTGCCAGCAGAACAGGGCTCTATGGCTACACCTTC.

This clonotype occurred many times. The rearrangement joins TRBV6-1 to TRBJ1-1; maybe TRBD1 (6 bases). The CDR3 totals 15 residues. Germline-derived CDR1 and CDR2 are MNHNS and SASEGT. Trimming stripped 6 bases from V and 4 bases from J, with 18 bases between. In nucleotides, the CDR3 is TGTGCCAGCAGGGAGGGGGGGATAGGTGGCACTGAAGCTTTCTTT. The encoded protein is CASREGGIGGTEAFF.

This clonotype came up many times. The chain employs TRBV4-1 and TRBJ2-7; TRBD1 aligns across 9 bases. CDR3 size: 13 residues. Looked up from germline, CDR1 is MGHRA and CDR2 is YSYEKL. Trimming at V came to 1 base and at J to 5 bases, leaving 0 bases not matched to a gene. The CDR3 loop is CASSQGTGDEQYF. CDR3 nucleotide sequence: TGCGCCAGCAGCCAAGGGACAGGGGACGAGCAGTACTTC.

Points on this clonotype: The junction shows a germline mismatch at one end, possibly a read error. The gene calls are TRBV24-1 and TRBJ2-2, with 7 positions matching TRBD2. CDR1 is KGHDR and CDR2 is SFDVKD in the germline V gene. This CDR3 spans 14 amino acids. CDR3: CATRGRVNTGGLFF. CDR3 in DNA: TGTGCCACTCGGGGGAGGGTGAACACCGGGGGGCTGTTTTTT.